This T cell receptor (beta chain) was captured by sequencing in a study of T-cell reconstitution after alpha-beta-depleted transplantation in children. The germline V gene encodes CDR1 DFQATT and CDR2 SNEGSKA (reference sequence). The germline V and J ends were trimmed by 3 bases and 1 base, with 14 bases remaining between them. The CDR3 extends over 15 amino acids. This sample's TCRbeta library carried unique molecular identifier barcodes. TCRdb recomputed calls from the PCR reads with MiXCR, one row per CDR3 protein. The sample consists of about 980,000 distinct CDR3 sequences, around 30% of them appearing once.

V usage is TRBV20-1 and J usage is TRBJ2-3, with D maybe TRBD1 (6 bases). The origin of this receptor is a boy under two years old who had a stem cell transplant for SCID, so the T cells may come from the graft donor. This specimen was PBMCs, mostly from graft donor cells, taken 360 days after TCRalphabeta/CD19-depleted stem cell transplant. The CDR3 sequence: CSASLRGEGTDTQYF. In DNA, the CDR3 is TGCAGTGCTAGCCTCAGGGGCGAAGGCACAGATACGCAGTATTTT.